A selection of T cell receptor beta chains follows, all from one sample in a study of blood T cell repertoires in COVID-19. Produced via immunoSEQ multiplex PCR; TCRdb's table is partial and in-frame only. Altogether under 300,000 clones are present, 70% to 90% being singletons, with the ten largest covering about 16%. Sequencing was done on a sample of PBMCs or T cells enriched from blood (not recorded which). Receptors were obtained from a young man who had recovered from COVID-19. Each CDR3 is given with its conserved first and last residue. D genes are given only for firm matches. Expanded clones are given a class, and other clones once, few, many or no size at all.

j_call	d_call	v_call	clone_size	cdr3_nt	cdr3_aa
TRBJ2-3	TRBD2	TRBV10-3	.	TGTGCCATCAATGAGGGTGGGACTAGCGGGAGTGGTACGCAGTATTTT	CAINEGGTSGSGTQYF
TRBJ2-1	.	TRBV7-8	once	TGTGCCAGCAGCTTAGTAGTCGGGGGAGCCTACAATGAGCAGTTCTTC	CASSLVVGGAYNEQFF
TRBJ2-3	TRBD2	TRBV4-1	.	TGCGCCAGCAGCCAAATAGCGGGTATAGATACGCAGTATTTT	CASSQIAGIDTQYF
TRBJ2-1	TRBD2	TRBV5-1	.	TGCGCCAGCAGCTTGGAGGCTAGCGGGTTCTCCTACAATGAGCAGTTCTTC	CASSLEASGFSYNEQFF
TRBJ1-5	.	TRBV9	.	TGTGCCAGCAGCACGGGACTGACCAAGCAGCCCCAGCATTTT	CASSTGLTKQPQHF
TRBJ1-1	.	TRBV12-3/TRBV12-4	.	TGTGCCAGCAGTTTGTTCCAGGGCACTGAAGCTTTCTTT	CASSLFQGTEAFF
TRBJ2-7	TRBD2	TRBV27	.	TGTGCCAGCAGTTGGGACAACAGCGGGAGAGGCGAGCAGTACTTC	CASSWDNSGRGEQYF
TRBJ2-2	TRBD1	TRBV5-5	once	TGTGCCAGCAGCGGCACTCACAGGGGGACCGGGGAGCTGTTTTTT	CASSGTHRGTGELFF
TRBJ2-1	TRBD2	TRBV10-3	.	TGTGCCATCAGGGGGACTAGCGATAGGTTTAATGAGCAGTTCTTC	CAIRGTSDRFNEQFF
TRBJ2-1	.	TRBV2	.	TGTGCCAGCAGTGGGGGGGGCTGGAATGAGCAGTTCTTC	CASSGGGWNEQFF
TRBJ1-4	.	TRBV11-2	.	TGTGCCAGCAGCTTCAGCGGAAATAATGAAAAACTGTTTTTT	CASSFSGNNEKLFF
TRBJ2-7	.	TRBV19	.	TGTGCCAGTAAGAGGGCAGGAGACTACGAGCAGTACTTC	CASKRAGDYEQYF
TRBJ2-3	.	TRBV11-2	.	TGTGCCAGCAGCTTAGATCCAGGCCGCTGGCCCACAGATACGCAGTATTTT	CASSLDPGRWPTDTQYF
TRBJ2-1	TRBD2	TRBV6-5	.	TGTGCCAGCAAGCGGGGGGGCCGCAATGAGCAGTTCTTC	CASKRGGRNEQFF
TRBJ2-7	.	TRBV7-8	.	TGTGCCAGCAGCTTAGTAATCGGGAACCGTAGGGAGCAGTACTTC	CASSLVIGNRREQYF
TRBJ1-2	.	TRBV11-2	.	TGTGCCAGCAGCTTAGGTCGGGGTTACTATGGCTACACCTTC	CASSLGRGYYGYTF
TRBJ1-2	TRBD1	TRBV3-1/TRBV3-2	.	TGTGCCAGCAGCCAAGTACCCCTCCGGACAGGGGACTATGGCTACACCTTC	CASSQVPLRTGDYGYTF
TRBJ1-5	.	TRBV11-3	.	TGTGCCAGCAGTCGACAGAATCATAGCAATCAGCCCCAGCATTTT	CASSRQNHSNQPQHF
TRBJ1-3	.	TRBV7-8	.	TGTGCCAGCAGCTTAGACGGGACAAATGGAAACACCATATATTTT	CASSLDGTNGNTIYF
TRBJ1-1	.	TRBV19	.	TGTGCCAGTAACAGAATACTGGGCACTGAAGCTTTCTTT	CASNRILGTEAFF
TRBJ1-4	TRBD1	TRBV4-1	.	TGCGCCAGCAGCCAAGAGAGTTTGGCAGTTGGACAGGCTGCAACTAATGAAAAACTGTTTTTT	CASSQESLAVGQAATNEKLFF
TRBJ1-1	TRBD1	TRBV19	.	TGTGCCAGTAGTAACCAGCTCATTCCCGGGACAGGGAACACTGAAGCTTTCTTT	CASSNQLIPGTGNTEAFF
TRBJ2-3	.	TRBV27	.	TGTGCCAGCAGTTCACAGGGTGCAGATACGCAGTATTTT	CASSSQGADTQYF
TRBJ1-1	TRBD1	TRBV9	.	TGTGCCAGCAGCGTAGTAACAGGGGGCACTGAAGCTTTCTTT	CASSVVTGGTEAFF
TRBJ2-5	TRBD2	TRBV5-1	.	TGCGCCAGCAGCTTCTCTAGCGGGGGGGCGACCCAGTACTTC	CASSFSSGGATQYF
TRBJ1-4	.	TRBV10-1	many	TGCGCCGCCCGGGGGTTTGCTAATGAAAAACTGTTTTTT	CAARGFANEKLFF
TRBJ2-7	.	TRBV2	.	TGTGCCAGCAGGCCCGGGAAAGCAGCTTACGAGCAGTACTTC	CASRPGKAAYEQYF
TRBJ2-1	TRBD2	TRBV19	.	TGTGCCAGTAGTATAGGACTAGCGGGGGTATACAATGAGCAGTTCTTC	CASSIGLAGVYNEQFF
TRBJ1-2	TRBD1	TRBV19	.	TGTGCCAGTAGTGTATCGACAGGGGTCGTCGGCTACACCTTC	CASSVSTGVVGYTF
TRBJ1-1	TRBD1	TRBV10-3	.	TGTGCCACCCATCGGCAGGGGGCCACTGAAGCTTTCTTT	CATHRQGATEAFF
TRBJ2-7	.	TRBV29-1	.	TGCAGCGTTGAAGAATCCGGCTACGAGCAGTACTTC	CSVEESGYEQYF
TRBJ2-7	.	TRBV10-1	few	TGCGCCAGCAGTGGGCCTTCCTACGAGCAGTACTTC	CASSGPSYEQYF
TRBJ1-4	.	TRBV7-9	few	TGTGCCAGCAGCTTATCCCAAATTGCCGGGAGGGGAAAACTGTTTTTT	CASSLSQIAGRGKLFF
TRBJ2-1	.	TRBV5-8	.	TGTGCCAGCAGCTTGGGGCTAGCGCTAGACAATGAGCAGTTCTTC	CASSLGLALDNEQFF
TRBJ2-7	TRBD1	TRBV10-2	once	TGCGCCAGCAGCGTCCACCTTTGGGACAGTAACTACGAGCAGTACTTC	CASSVHLWDSNYEQYF
TRBJ1-4	.	TRBV2	.	TGTGCCAGCACGGGTAGACGAGATGAAAAACTGTTTTTT	CASTGRRDEKLFF
TRBJ2-1	TRBD2	TRBV7-2	.	TGTGCCAGCAGCCGTACTAGCGGGGTCTACAATGAGCAGTTCTTC	CASSRTSGVYNEQFF
TRBJ1-2	.	TRBV4-1	.	TGCGCCAGCAGCCAAGAGCAGGCAAGGGGATACACCTTC	CASSQEQARGYTF
TRBJ2-1	TRBD2	TRBV18	.	TGTGCCAGCTCACCTACCTATGGACTAGCGGAGATATACAATGAGCAGTTCTTC	CASSPTYGLAEIYNEQFF
TRBJ1-6	TRBD1	TRBV19	.	TGTGCCAGTAGTCCTGACAGGGGTGGTAATTCACCCCTCCACTTT	CASSPDRGGNSPLHF
TRBJ2-2	TRBD2	TRBV7-9	few	TGTGCCAGCAGCTTAGCAGCGGGAGTCACCGGGGAGCTGTTTTTT	CASSLAAGVTGELFF
TRBJ2-1	TRBD2	TRBV18	.	TGTGCCAGCTCACCAGGGACTAGCGGGACCCACAATGAGCAGTTCTTC	CASSPGTSGTHNEQFF
TRBJ1-2	TRBD1	TRBV7-9	many	TGTGCCATCGAGCCCAGGGGGCGAGGCTACACCTTC	CAIEPRGRGYTF